This T cell receptor (beta chain) was recorded in a study of blood T cell repertoires in COVID-19. As for the study in general: Samples came from the United States, Italy and Spain, spanning acute and convalescent COVID-19.

Profiling relied on immunoSEQ multiplex PCR, and the TCRdb table lists in-frame clones only, not all of them. The table has over 250,000 clones, 86% seen once. This CDR3 has 14 residues. CDR1 is MNHEY, CDR2 SMNVEV, per germline (reference sequence). Trimming took 6 bases from V and 4 from J; bases not matched to a gene: 7. Adults between about 18 and 95 years of age took part from about two dozen US areas. This receptor was identified in a young woman who had recovered from COVID-19. Sequencing input: PBMCs or T cells enriched from blood (not recorded which). This chain joins TRBV27 and TRBJ2-5; 8 bases line up with TRBD2. CDR3: CASRNSGGRETQYF. In DNA form, the CDR3 reads TGTGCCAGCAGAAACTCGGGGGGGCGAGAGACCCAGTACTTC.